This entry features one T cell receptor (beta chain) sequence. In replicate PCRs of sorted subsets, 150 to 200 ng DNA, 29,000 or so T cell genomes, was used. This table comes from immunoSEQ multiplex PCR, and its TCRdb copy is limited to in-frame clones, with some not included. The sample records under 2,000,000 clones, roughly 94% being singletons. The data stem from a study of shared clonotypes between healthy human individuals. Naive CD8 cells comprised CD45RO-negative, CCR7-positively selected cells, excluding terminally differentiated effector memory CD45RA+ cells. The material sequenced was naive CD8+ T cells sorted from blood. This receptor was obtained from a man aged 18 to 29 in good health.

The chain's CDR3 is CASDTGDFSPNEQFF. DNA of the CDR3: TGTGCCAGCGATACTGGGGACTTCTCCCCCAATGAGCAGTTCTTC. The rearrangement joins TRBV2 to TRBJ2-1; D is perhaps TRBD2 (6 bases). Germline CDR1 reads SNHLY; CDR2 reads FYNNEI. Trimming cost V 8 bases and J 6 bases, with 20 bases left between them. The CDR3 has 15 amino acids.